This TCR beta chain came from a study of Tregs in tolerant kidney transplant recipients (dated by TCRdb to between 2018 and 2021). Some background on the complete study: The transplants used related donors with nonmyeloablative bone marrow transplantation, and mixed chimerism in the human trials was transient. Before combined kidney and bone marrow transplantation, this study identified donor-specific regulatory T cells using TCRbeta sequencing and then followed those same cells after transplant. What the study reported, not specific to this receptor: The study was constrained by small patient numbers, and validation of the findings is required in larger populations and under other immunosuppression protocols. Donor-specific Treg expansion was found to exceed global Treg expansion in tolerant patients, suggesting antigen-driven rather than nonspecific expansion. For some patients, the PCR primers changed as time went on, which meant samples from those patients could not be compared with one another at the nucleotide level. Biological reproducibility was not directly addressed, though technical replication error appeared minimal. Expanding Tregs with activated donor B cells appeared to identify the most biologically relevant and donor-specific TCRbeta repertoire.

For TCRbeta CDR3 sequencing, genomic DNA from the sorted cells was extracted using the QIAGEN DNeasy Blood and Tissue Kit. High-throughput TCRbeta CDR3 sequencing, which included PCR amplification with bias correction and internal controls, was done commercially through immunoSEQ. In the paper's pipeline: Unique productive TCRbeta sequences were defined by CDR3 nucleotide sequence when primers matched and otherwise by CDR3 amino acid sequence together with Vbeta and Jbeta genes. To correct sorting error, sequences shared between sorted populations at a frequency ratio of 2:1 or less were removed; the rest were assigned to the higher population. Donor-reactive sequences were defined as at least 5-fold expanded in CFSE-low cells versus unstimulated cells, with frequency of at least 0.01% in CFSE-low cells. Jensen-Shannon divergence calculated on the top 100 TCRbeta sequences ranked by frequency was used to measure repertoire divergence. For any sample with multiple sequencing runs, sorting error was corrected in each run separately before the runs were pooled. Imported from immuneACCESS, the table was reduced by TCRdb to in-frame sequences with V and J called. These copies leave out some clones; in studies compared against another copy, an unresolved V gene accounts for under half, and the cause of the remainder is not known. V, J and clone size derive from that table, while D and trimming were established from the DNA sequence. The sample table contains 98,000 or so clones; only one count was recorded for roughly 90% of them. Around 0.35% of the sample belongs to the ten largest clones.

Unmatched junction bases come to 10, with V trimmed by 4 bases and J by 3 bases. CDR1 and CDR2 were assigned from the germline V gene as SGHRS and YFSETQ. The CDR3 runs 15 amino acids, cysteine and phenylalanine included. Left in the record is the CDR3 DNA by itself, 45 bases read in frame from the first base. A word on this clone: Its specific antigen is unknown. Qualities for individual bases were not recorded, and no much larger clone is one base off.

What this sample's time point label stands for: blood sample drawn before combined kidney and bone marrow transplant. Unstimulated Tregs (CD4+CD25+CD127-), CD4+ non-Tregs (CD4+CD25-), CD4 and CD8 cells were FACS-sorted from thawed PBMCs. Several combined kidney and bone marrow transplant recipients from the ITN036ST trial were included as patients, and samples were available only from these trial subjects. Healthy control blood was processed to PBMCs by Ficoll density gradient and cryopreserved, and patient PBMCs were collected before and after transplant. The material was CD4+ T cells from blood, obtained before the transplant. This receptor was taken from a human donor who received a combined kidney and bone marrow transplant. The V and J segments used are TRBV5-1 and TRBJ2-7; TRBD1 aligns with 7 central bases. The CDR3 protein is CASSLFGTEFYEQYF. Read as DNA, the sequence is TGCGCCAGCAGCCTTTTCGGGACAGAATTCTACGAGCAGTACTTC.